This is a list of T cell receptor beta chains from one sample in a study of shared clonotypes between healthy human individuals. Using immunoSEQ multiplex PCR, the repertoire was profiled, and TCRdb retains in-frame clones only, with some absent. The top ten hold 0.11% to 0.15% of the sample, which has approximately 2.5 million clones, approximately 92% seen once. Source material: naive CD4+ T cells sorted from blood. The receptors originated from a man younger than 30 in good health. Both conserved end residues are trimmed from each CDR3. D genes are given only for firm matches. The size field is filled for only some rows; it gives once, few, many or a size class.

j_call: TRBJ1-1; d_call: TRBD1; clone_size: few; v_call: TRBV7-2; cdr3_aa: ASSYRGGTEAF
j_call: TRBJ2-5; d_call: .; clone_size: .; v_call: TRBV28; cdr3_aa: ASSTGSETQY
j_call: TRBJ1-4; d_call: .; clone_size: .; v_call: TRBV11-2; cdr3_aa: ASSSPQRKMKKLF
j_call: TRBJ2-5; d_call: .; clone_size: .; v_call: TRBV6-1; cdr3_aa: ASSQDTGSQETQY
j_call: TRBJ1-1; d_call: .; clone_size: few; v_call: TRBV9; cdr3_aa: ASSVHTEAEAF
j_call: TRBJ1-4; d_call: TRBD1; clone_size: .; v_call: TRBV6-5; cdr3_aa: ASRTGVNGEKLF
j_call: TRBJ2-2; d_call: TRBD2; clone_size: .; v_call: TRBV7-2; cdr3_aa: ASSSTGLAGGFELF
j_call: TRBJ2-5; d_call: TRBD1; clone_size: once; v_call: TRBV2; cdr3_aa: ASSDPGQGGETQY
j_call: TRBJ2-7; d_call: .; clone_size: .; v_call: TRBV7-8; cdr3_aa: ASSLAHTNQQY
j_call: TRBJ2-3; d_call: .; clone_size: .; v_call: TRBV11-2; cdr3_aa: ASSLGRGKAALPDTQY
j_call: TRBJ2-7; d_call: .; clone_size: .; v_call: TRBV20-1; cdr3_aa: SAPMLGRQY